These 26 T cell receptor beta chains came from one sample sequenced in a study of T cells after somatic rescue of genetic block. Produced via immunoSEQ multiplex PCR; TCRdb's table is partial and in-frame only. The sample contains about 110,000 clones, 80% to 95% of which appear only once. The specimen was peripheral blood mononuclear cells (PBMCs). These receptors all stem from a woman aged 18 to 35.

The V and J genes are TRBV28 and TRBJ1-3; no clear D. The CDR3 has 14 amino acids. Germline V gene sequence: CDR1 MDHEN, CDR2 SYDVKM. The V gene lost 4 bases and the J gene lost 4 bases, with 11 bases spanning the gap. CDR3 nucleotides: TGTGCCAGCAGTTACCCCGCGGACGGAAACACCATATATTTT. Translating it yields CASSYPADGNTIYF.

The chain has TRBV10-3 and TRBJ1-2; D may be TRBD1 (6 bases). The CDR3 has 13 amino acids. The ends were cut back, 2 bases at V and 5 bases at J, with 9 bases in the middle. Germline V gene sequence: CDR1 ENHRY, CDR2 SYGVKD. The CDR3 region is CAISENREYGYTF. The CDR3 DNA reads TGTGCCATCAGTGAGAACAGGGAGTATGGCTACACCTTC.

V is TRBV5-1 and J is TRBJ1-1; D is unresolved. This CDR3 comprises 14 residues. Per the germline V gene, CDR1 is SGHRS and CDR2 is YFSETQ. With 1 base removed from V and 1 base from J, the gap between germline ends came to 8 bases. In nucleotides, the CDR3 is TGCGCCAGCAGCTTGCACCCTTCGAACACTGAAGCTTTCTTT. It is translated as CASSLHPSNTEAFF.

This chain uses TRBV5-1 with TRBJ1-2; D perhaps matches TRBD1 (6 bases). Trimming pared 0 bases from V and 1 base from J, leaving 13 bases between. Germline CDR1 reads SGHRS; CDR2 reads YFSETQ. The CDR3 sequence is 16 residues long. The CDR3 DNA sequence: TGCGCCAGCAGCTTGGCCATCGGCAGGGGTAACTATGGCTACACCTTC. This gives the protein CASSLAIGRGNYGYTF.

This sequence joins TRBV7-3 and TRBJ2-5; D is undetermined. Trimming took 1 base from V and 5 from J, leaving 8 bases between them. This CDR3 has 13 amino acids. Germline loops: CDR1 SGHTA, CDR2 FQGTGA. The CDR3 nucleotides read TGTGCCAGCAGCTTAAACCCCGAGGAGACCCAGTACTTC. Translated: CASSLNPEETQYF.

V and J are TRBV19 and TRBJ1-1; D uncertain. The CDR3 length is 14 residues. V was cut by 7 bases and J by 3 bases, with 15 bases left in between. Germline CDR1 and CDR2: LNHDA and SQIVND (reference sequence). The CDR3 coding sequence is TGTGCCAGTACCACCAGACTGGGAGACACTGAAGCTTTCTTT. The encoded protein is CASTTRLGDTEAFF. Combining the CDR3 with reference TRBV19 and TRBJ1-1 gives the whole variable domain DGGITQSPKYLFRKEGQNVTLSCEQNLNHDAMYWYRQDPGQGLRLIYYSQIVNDFQKGDIAEGYSVSREKKESFPLTVTSAQKNPTAFYLCASTTRLGDTEAFFGQGTRLTVV.

CDR3 region: CASSGPRQGTFGEQYF. The CDR3, as DNA: TGTGCCAGCAGTGGGCCCCGACAGGGGACCTTTGGTGAGCAGTACTTC. The chain employs TRBV2 and TRBJ2-7; TRBD1 aligns across 8 bases. The CDR3 is made up of 16 amino acids. The junction had 15 bases not matched to a gene; V was cut back by 4 bases and J by 7 bases. Germline CDR1 reads SNHLY; CDR2 reads FYNNEI.

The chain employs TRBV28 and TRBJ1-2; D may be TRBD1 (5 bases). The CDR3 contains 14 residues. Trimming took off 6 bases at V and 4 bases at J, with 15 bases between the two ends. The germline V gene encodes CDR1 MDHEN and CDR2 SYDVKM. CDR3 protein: CASSPAGGPYGYTF. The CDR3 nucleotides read TGTGCCAGCAGCCCGGCGGGGGGTCCCTATGGCTACACCTTC.

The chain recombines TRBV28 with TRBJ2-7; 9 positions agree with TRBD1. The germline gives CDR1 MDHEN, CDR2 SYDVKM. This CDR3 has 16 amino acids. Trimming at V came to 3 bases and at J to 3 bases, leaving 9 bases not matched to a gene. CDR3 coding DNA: TGTGCCAGCAGTTTTCTACCGGGACAGGGCGTCTACGAGCAGTACTTC. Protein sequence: CASSFLPGQGVYEQYF.

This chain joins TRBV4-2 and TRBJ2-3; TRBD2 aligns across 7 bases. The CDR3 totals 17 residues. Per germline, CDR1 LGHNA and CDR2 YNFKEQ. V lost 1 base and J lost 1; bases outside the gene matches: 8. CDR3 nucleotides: TGTGCCAGCAGCCAAGCTCCAACCCGGGGGGGCACAGATACGCAGTATTTT. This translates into CASSQAPTRGGTDTQYF.

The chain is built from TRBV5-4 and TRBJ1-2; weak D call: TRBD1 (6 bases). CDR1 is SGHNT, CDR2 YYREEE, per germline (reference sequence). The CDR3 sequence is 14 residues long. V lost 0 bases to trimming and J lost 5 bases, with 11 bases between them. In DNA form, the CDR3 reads TGTGCCAGCAGCTTGGGTACAGGGATATATGGCTACACCTTC. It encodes CASSLGTGIYGYTF.

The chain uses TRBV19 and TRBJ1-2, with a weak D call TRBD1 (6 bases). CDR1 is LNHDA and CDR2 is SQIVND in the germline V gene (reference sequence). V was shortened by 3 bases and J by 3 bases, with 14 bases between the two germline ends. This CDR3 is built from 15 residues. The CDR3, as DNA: TGTGCCAGTAGTATCCCCGGGACAAGCTACTATGGCTACACCTTC. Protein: CASSIPGTSYYGYTF.

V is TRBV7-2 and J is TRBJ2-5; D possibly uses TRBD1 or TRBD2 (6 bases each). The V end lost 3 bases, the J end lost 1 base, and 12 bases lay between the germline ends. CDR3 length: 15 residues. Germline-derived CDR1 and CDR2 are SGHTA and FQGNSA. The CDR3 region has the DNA TGTGCCAGCAGCTTTTGGGGGGCTCCCCAAGAGACCCAGTACTTC. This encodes CASSFWGAPQETQYF.

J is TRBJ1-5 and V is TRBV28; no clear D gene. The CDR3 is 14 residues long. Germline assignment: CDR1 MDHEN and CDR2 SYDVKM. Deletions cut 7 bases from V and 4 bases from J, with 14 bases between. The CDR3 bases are TGTGCCAGCACCCCTGGGGAGGGAAATCAGCCCCAGCATTTT. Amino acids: CASTPGEGNQPQHF. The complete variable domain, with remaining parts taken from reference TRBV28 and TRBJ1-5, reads DVKVTQSSRYLVKRTGEKVFLECVQDMDHENMFWYRQDPGLGLRLIYFSYDVKMKEKGDIPEGYSVSREKKERFSLILESASTNQTSMYLCASTPGEGNQPQHFGDGTRLSIL.

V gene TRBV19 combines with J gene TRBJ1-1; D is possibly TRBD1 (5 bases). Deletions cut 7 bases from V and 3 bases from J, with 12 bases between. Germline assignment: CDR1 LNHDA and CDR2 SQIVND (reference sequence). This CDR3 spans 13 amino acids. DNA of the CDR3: TGTGCCAGTAAGTGGGACCGGGACACTGAAGCTTTCTTT. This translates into CASKWDRDTEAFF.

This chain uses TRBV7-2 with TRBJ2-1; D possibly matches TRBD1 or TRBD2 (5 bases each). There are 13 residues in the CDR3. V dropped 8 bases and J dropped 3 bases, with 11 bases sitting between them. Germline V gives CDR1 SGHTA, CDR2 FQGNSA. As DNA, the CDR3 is TGTGCCAGCGCTCGGGGCCTCTACAATGAGCAGTTCTTC. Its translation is CASARGLYNEQFF.

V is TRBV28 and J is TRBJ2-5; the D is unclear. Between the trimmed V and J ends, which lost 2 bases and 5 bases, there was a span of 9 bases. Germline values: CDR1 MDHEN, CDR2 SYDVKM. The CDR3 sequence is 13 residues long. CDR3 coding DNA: TGTGCCAGCAGTTTACTTGTTGGGGAGACCCAGTACTTC. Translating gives CASSLLVGETQYF.

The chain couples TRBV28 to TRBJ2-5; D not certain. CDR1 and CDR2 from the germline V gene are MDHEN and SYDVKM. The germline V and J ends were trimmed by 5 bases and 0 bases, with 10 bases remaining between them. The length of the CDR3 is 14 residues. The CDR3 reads CASSPHENQETQYF. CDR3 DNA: TGTGCCAGCAGTCCACACGAAAACCAAGAGACCCAGTACTTC.

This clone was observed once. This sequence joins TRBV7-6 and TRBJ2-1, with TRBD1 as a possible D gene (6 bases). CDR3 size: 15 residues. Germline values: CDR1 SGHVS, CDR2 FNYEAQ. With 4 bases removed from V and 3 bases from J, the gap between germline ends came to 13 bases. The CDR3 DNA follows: TGTGCCAGCAGCTACCAACCGGGACACTACAATGAGCAGTTCTTC. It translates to CASSYQPGHYNEQFF.

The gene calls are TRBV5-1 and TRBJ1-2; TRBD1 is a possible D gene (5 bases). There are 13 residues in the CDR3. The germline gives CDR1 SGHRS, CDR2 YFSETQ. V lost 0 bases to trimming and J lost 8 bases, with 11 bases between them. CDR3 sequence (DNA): TGCGCCAGCAGCTTGGTACCACAGGAGGGCTACACCTTC. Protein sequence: CASSLVPQEGYTF.

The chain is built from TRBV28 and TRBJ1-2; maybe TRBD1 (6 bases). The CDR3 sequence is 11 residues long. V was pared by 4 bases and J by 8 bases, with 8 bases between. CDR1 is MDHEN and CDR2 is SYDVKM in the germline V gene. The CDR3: CASSYRDGYTF. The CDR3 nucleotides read TGTGCCAGCAGTTACAGGGACGGCTACACCTTC.

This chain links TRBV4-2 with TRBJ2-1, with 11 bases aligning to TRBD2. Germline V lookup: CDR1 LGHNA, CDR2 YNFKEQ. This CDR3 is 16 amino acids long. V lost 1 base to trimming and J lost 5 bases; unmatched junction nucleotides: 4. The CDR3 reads CASSQAKGLADNEQFF. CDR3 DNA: TGTGCCAGCAGCCAAGCCAAGGGACTAGCGGACAATGAGCAGTTCTTC.

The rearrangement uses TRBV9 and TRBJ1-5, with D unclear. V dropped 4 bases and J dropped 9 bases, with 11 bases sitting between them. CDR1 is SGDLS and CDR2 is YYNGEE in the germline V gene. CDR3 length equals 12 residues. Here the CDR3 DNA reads TGTGCCAGCAGCCCCGGACTCGGGCCCCAGCATTTT. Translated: CASSPGLGPQHF.

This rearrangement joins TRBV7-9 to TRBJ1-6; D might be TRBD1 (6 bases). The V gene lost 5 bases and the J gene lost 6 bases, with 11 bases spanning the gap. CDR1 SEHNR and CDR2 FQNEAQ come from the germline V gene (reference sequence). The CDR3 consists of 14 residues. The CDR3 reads CASSHRGSNSPLHF. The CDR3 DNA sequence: TGTGCCAGCAGCCATAGGGGGTCTAATTCACCCCTCCACTTT.

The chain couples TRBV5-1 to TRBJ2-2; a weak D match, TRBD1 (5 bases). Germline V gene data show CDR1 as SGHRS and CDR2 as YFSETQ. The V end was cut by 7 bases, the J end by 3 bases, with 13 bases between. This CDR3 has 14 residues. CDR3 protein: CASSQQGDTGELFF. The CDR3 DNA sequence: TGCGCCAGCTCTCAGCAGGGTGACACCGGGGAGCTGTTTTTT.

CDR3 residues: CASSEHRTEQYF. The CDR3 bases are TGTGCCAGCAGTGAACACCGGACAGAGCAGTACTTC. The J gene is TRBJ2-7, the V gene TRBV2; D may be TRBD1 (5 bases). Trimming removed 2 bases from V and 7 bases from J, with 9 bases in between. Germline CDR1 reads SNHLY; CDR2 reads FYNNEI. The CDR3 totals 12 residues. The full variable domain, its missing parts supplied by reference TRBV2 and TRBJ2-7, is EPEVTQTPSHQVTQMGQEVILRCVPISNHLYFYWYRQILGQKVEFLVSFYNNEISEKSEIFDDQFSVERPDGSNFTLKIRSTKLEDSAMYFCASSEHRTEQYFGPGTRLTVT.